This T cell receptor (beta chain) was obtained from a study of CD8 T cells in Susac syndrome. Random hexamers were used to reverse transcribe roughly 0.5 to 1 ug of RNA. Via MiXCR, TCRdb re-called the immunoSEQ multiplex PCR reads, giving one row per CDR3 protein. The table records about 120,000 distinct CDR3 sequences, over 90% of them present only once. The V and J ends lost 7 bases and 0 bases respectively, with 7 bases between them. CDR1 and CDR2 from the germline V gene are SQVTM and ANQGSEA. This CDR3 is 12 amino acids long. Sequencing used CD8+ T cells from PBMCs. This chain connects TRBV29-1 to TRBJ1-3; D is undetermined. The sequence was collected from a human donor with Susac syndrome. Here the CDR3 DNA reads TGCAGCGCTACGGTCTCTGGAAACACCATATATTTT. Amino acids: CSATVSGNTIYF.